This T cell receptor beta chain was recorded in a study of monozygotic twins with inflammatory bowel disease (dated by TCRdb to the late 2010s). Study-level background: The full study comprised around 28 monozygotic twin pairs: nine German pairs (four IBD-concordant, five IBD-discordant) and 19 IBD-discordant Danish pairs. Within discordant pairs, disease-associated traits were sought mainly by comparing IBD patients with their genetically identical healthy co-twins. Each individual had, on average, about 151 000 unique TCRalpha sequences and 181 000 unique TCRbeta sequences available for analysis.

The study at large found these results: Differing immunosuppressive treatments among patients may have added background noise and inter-individual variability to the repertoires. Distinction between different T cell subtypes could not be achieved in the analysis. A decrease in TCRbeta repertoire diversity, as measured by inverse Simpson index, was observed in IBD patients compared with their healthy co-twins. The results gave no support for a single strong signal or clonotype linked to IBD. IBD patients shared fewer clonotypes with other individuals than healthy twins did, most markedly in patients showing signs of disease activity. Repertoire similarity did not differ between concordant and discordant twins, which could be due to limited statistical power.

Libraries were made using 5' RACE. The input for every TCR library was 3,500 to 4,500 ng of total RNA. cDNA was synthesized with SMARTScribe reverse transcriptase in eight separate reactions per sample. During cDNA synthesis, template switching introduced unique molecular identifiers that contained a 6-nucleotide sample barcode. TCRalpha and TCRbeta cDNA was amplified in two nested PCRs of around 15 and 10 cycles, and bead purification was carried out after each PCR. Before amplification, cDNA was treated with uracil DNA-glycosylase and purified using the QIAquick PCR purification kit. The second PCR added Illumina TruSeq-compatible adapters along with sample-specific barcodes. TapeStation and Qubit were used to check library quality and concentration, and about 4.5 ng of each library was pooled. The pooled libraries were sequenced with 2 x 100 bp reads and custom sequencing primers on an Illumina HiSeq2500 single-index Rapid Run. The original methods were these. MiGEC version 1.2.6 was used for UMI-based consensus assembly to correct PCR and sequencing errors. MiXCR version 2.1.1 was used to carry out V(D)J alignment, clonotype assembly and CDR3 extraction. Normalisation of gene usage, clonotype sharing and MAIT/NKT TCR abundance was achieved by analysing the top 1000, 10 000 and 20 000 clonotypes per sample. Diversity was computed as the inverse Simpson index with the vegan R package after downsampling to 27 000 UMIs. Paired Mann-Whitney U tests were applied to discordant twin pairs, and Benjamini-Hochberg correction was used for multiple testing. TCRdb reprocessed the reads, reporting each CDR3 protein sequence once and no DNA. The V and J calls, along with clone size, are taken from TCRdb and not from the paper's own processing. This sample's table carries 350,000 to 500,000 distinct CDR3 sequences. The ten largest clones add up to 2% to 2.5% of the sample.

Points on this clonotype: What this receptor recognizes is not known.

From each donor, a roughly 2.5 ml peripheral blood sample was drawn into PAXgene tubes and stored at -80 degrees C. Total RNA was isolated from whole blood with the PAXgene blood miRNA kit on an automated QIAcube, without T cell sorting. Peripheral blood from monozygotic twin pairs, either concordant or discordant for inflammatory bowel disease, underwent deep TCRalpha and TCRbeta repertoire profiling that used unique molecular barcoding. Smoking habits were recorded for all twin pairs, with individuals classified as current, former or never smokers. The CDR3 runs 16 amino acids, cysteine and phenylalanine included. No DNA appears here. Looking up the germline V gene (reference sequence) yields CDR1 LNHDA and CDR2 SQIVND.

The sequencing sample was made of blood. This receptor was obtained from a human donor with ulcerative colitis or Crohn's disease, or a healthy co-twin of an affected twin (not recorded which). Recombination connected TRBV19 to TRBJ1-5; the TCRdb D gene call, TRBD1, has no DNA to confirm it. The CDR3: CASSTIHDSHNQPQHF.